This TCR beta chain derives from a study of blood T cell repertoires in COVID-19. Assay used: immunoSEQ multiplex PCR; TCRdb lists only in-frame clones, some missing. The repertoire holds tens of thousands of clones, with roughly 89% as singletons. Per germline, CDR1 SGHRS and CDR2 YFSETQ. The V segment lost 4 bases and the J segment 5 bases; nucleotides outside the gene matches: 8. The CDR3 is 15 amino acids. This receptor was identified in a man aged 45 to 65 with acute or convalescent COVID-19. V gene TRBV5-1 combines with J gene TRBJ2-1; 8 nucleotides match TRBD2. Sample: peripheral blood. In DNA, the CDR3 is TGCGCCAGCAGCCCTCGGACTAGCCGGAACAATGAGCAGTTCTTC. Its translation: CASSPRTSRNNEQFF.